The clone carrying this T cell receptor beta chain was observed many times. Its antigen is undetermined. Preparation of the TCRbeta library involved a method that used unique molecular identifiers. TCRdb recomputed calls from the PCR reads with MiXCR, one row per CDR3 protein. The sample includes 450,000 to 600,000 distinct CDR3 sequences, roughly 10% of them seen just once. The data were obtained in a study of T-cell reconstitution after alpha-beta-depleted transplantation in children. The V gene lost 3 bases and the J gene lost 0 bases, with 6 bases spanning the gap. The CDR3 covers 13 residues. Germline-derived CDR1 and CDR2 are SGHDT and YYEEEE. Study-wide findings and caveats: Recipient T cells and thymic progenitors that survived were the source of the high TCRbeta diversity seen at day 60 in some patients. Among T cells one year after transplant, newly produced cells accounted for most counts and diversity. Alpha-beta T cells present about two months after transplant were reported to originate from several hundred expanded graft clones.

The rearrangement uses TRBV5-6 and TRBJ1-1; D is unclear. This TCR was sampled from a child aged 2-9 years with inherited bone marrow failure, due to receive a stem cell transplant. The source material was PBMCs, sampled before TCRalphabeta/CD19-depleted stem cell transplant. The CDR3 bases are TGTGCCAGCAGCTCCGTGTTGAACACTGAAGCTTTCTTT. It is translated as CASSSVLNTEAFF.